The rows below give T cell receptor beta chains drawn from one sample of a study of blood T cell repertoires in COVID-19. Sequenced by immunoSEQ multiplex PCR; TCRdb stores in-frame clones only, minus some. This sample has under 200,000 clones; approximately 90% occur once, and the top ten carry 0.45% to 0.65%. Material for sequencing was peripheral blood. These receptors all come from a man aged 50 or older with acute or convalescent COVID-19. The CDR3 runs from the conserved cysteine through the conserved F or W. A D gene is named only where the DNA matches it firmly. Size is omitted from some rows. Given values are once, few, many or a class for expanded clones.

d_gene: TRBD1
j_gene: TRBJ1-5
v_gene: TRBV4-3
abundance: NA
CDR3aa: CASSQAQGAAQPQHF
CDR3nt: TGCGCCAGCAGCCAAGCACAGGGGGCTGCGCAGCCCCAGCATTTT

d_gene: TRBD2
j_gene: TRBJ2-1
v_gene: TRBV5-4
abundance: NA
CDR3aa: CASSLRENEQFF
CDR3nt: TGTGCCAGCAGCCTGCGGGAGAATGAGCAGTTCTTC

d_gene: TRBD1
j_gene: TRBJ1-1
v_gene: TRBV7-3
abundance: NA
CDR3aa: CASSPSTGRNTEAFF
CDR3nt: TGTGCCAGCAGCCCATCGACAGGGAGGAACACTGAAGCTTTCTTT

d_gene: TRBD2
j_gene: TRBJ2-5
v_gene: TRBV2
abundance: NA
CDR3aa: CATLPGLARETQYF
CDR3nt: TGTGCCACCCTTCCTGGACTAGCCAGAGAGACCCAGTACTTC

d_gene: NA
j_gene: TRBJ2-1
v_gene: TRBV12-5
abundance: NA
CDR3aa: CASGLVLATRPHEQFF
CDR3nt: TGTGCTAGTGGTTTAGTTCTAGCGACCCGACCCCATGAGCAGTTCTTC

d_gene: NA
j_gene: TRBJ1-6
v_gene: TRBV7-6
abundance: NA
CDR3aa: CASSGQYNSPLHF
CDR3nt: TGTGCCAGCAGCGGACAGTATAATTCACCCCTCCACTTT

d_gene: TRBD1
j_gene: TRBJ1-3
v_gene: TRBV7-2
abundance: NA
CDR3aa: CASSFNPTGVGNTIYF
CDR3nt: TGTGCCAGCAGCTTTAACCCTACAGGGGTTGGAAACACCATATATTTT

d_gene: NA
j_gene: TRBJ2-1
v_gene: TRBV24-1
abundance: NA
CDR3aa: CATRSSYNEQFF
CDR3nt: TGTGCCACCAGGAGCTCCTACAATGAGCAGTTCTTC

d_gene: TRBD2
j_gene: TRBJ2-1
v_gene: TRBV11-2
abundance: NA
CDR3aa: CASSLGTGGYNEQFF
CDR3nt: TGTGCCAGCAGCCTGGGGACGGGGGGTTACAATGAGCAGTTCTTC

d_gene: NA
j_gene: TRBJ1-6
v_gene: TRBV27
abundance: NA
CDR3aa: CASSLDTYNSPLHF
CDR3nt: TGTGCCAGCAGCTTAGACACGTATAATTCACCCCTCCACTTT

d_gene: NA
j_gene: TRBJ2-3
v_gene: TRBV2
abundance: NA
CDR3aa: CASSETEWLIDTQYF
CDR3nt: TGTGCCAGCAGTGAGACGGAGTGGCTCATAGATACGCAGTATTTT

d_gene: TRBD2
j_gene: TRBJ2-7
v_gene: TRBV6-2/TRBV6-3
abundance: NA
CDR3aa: CASSPKTSGTKTYEQYF
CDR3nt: TGTGCCAGCAGTCCAAAAACTAGCGGGACGAAAACCTACGAGCAGTACTTC

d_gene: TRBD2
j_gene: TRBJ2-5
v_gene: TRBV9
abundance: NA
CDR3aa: CASSVATSGEETQYF
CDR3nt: TGTGCCAGCAGCGTAGCTACTAGCGGAGAAGAGACCCAGTACTTC

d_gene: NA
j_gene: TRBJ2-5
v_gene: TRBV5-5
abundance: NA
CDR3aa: CASSSTGLETQYF
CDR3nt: TGTGCCAGCAGTTCTACAGGTTTAGAGACCCAGTACTTC

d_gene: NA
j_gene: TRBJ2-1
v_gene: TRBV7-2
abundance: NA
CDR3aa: CASSLGLSQGPRLF
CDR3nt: TGTGCCAGCAGCTTAGGCCTCAGCCAGGGGCCCCGGCTCTTC

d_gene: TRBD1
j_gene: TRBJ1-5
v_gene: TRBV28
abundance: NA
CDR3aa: CASSTGQGNQPQHF
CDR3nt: TGTGCCAGCAGCACTGGACAGGGAAATCAGCCCCAGCATTTT

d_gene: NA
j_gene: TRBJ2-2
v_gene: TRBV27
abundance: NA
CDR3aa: CASSHRVYGELFF
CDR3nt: TGTGCCAGCAGTCACAGGGTCTACGGGGAGCTGTTTTTT

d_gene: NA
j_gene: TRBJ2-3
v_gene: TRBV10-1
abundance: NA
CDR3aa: CASSEPTGTGGPWRTDTQYF
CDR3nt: TGCGCCAGCAGTGAGCCGACAGGGACGGGAGGGCCATGGAGGACAGATACGCAGTATTTT

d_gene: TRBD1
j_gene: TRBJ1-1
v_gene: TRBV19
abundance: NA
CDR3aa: CASSSGTVNTEAFF
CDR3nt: TGTGCCAGTAGCTCCGGGACAGTGAACACTGAAGCTTTCTTT

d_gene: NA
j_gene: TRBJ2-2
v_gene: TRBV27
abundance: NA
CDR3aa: CASSLIGGNTGELFF
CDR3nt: TGTGCCAGCAGTTTAATCGGGGGGAACACCGGGGAGCTGTTTTTT

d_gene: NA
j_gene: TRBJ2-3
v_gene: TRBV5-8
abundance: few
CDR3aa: CASSSVWRRTTDTQYF
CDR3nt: TGTGCCAGCAGCTCTGTCTGGCGGAGGACCACAGATACGCAGTATTTT

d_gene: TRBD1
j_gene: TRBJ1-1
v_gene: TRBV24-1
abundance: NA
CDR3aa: CATSDSDRPGSFF
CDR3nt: TGTGCCACCAGTGACTCGGACAGGCCTGGGTCTTTCTTT

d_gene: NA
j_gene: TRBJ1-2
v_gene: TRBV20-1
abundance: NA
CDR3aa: CSASAANYGYTF
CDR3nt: TGCAGTGCTAGTGCGGCTAACTATGGCTACACCTTC

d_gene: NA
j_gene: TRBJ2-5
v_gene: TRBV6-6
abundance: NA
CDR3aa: CASSYEGPETQYF
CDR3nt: TGTGCCAGCAGTTACGAGGGCCCTGAGACCCAGTACTTC

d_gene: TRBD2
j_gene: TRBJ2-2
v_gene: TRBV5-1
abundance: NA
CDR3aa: CASSPPGTSAKVAGELFF
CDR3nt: TGCGCCAGCAGCCCCCCAGGGACTAGCGCTAAGGTCGCCGGGGAGCTGTTTTTT

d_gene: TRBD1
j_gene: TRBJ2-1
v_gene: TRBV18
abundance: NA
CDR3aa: CASSRDRGHGRDEQFF
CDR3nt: TGTGCCAGCTCAAGGGACAGGGGGCACGGCCGTGATGAGCAGTTCTTC

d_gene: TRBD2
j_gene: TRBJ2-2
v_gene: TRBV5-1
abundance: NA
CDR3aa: CASSLRLADNTGELFF
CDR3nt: TGCGCCAGCAGCCTAAGACTAGCGGATAACACCGGGGAGCTGTTTTTT

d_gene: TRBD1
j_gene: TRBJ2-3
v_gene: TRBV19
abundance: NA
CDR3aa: CASSRSWDRGTSTDTQYF
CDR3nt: TGTGCCAGTAGCCGCTCCTGGGACAGGGGTACCAGCACAGATACGCAGTATTTT

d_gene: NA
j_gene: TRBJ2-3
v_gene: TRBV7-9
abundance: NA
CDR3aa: CASSAKTGTLTDTQYF
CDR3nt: TGTGCCAGCAGCGCAAAAACCGGGACACTCACAGATACGCAGTATTTT